This section outlines one T cell receptor (beta chain) sequence together with its context. The germline gene is not matched at one end of the junction; a read error may be the cause. The entry originates in a study of CD4 and CD8 cells across lung adenocarcinoma regions. Donors had localized lung adenocarcinoma, a non-small cell lung cancer. In germline, CDR1 is SGHTA, CDR2 FQGNSA. CDR3 length: 17 amino acids. TCRdb recomputed calls from the PCR reads with MiXCR, one row per CDR3 protein. The data contain about 19,000 distinct CDR3 sequences, about half of them singletons. The chain carries TRBV7-2 and TRBJ2-4; D tentatively reads TRBD1 or TRBD2 (5 bases each). The sequence was obtained from a female donor with lung adenocarcinoma. The CD4 and CD8 labels of this study may be unreliable. Sequencing input: CD8+ T cells from the center of a lung tumor. The CDR3 sequence is CARSRVSGQGATDMQYF. CDR3 sequence (DNA): TGTGCCAGGAGCCGCGTCTCGGGGCAGGGCGCCACAGACATGCAGTACTTT.